The 22 T cell receptor beta chains below were found in one sample sequenced in a study of blood T cell repertoires in COVID-19. This table comes from immunoSEQ multiplex PCR, and its TCRdb copy is limited to in-frame clones, with some not included. This table holds some 150,000 clones, 87% found once. Sequenced sample: peripheral blood. Every receptor here comes from a middle-aged man who had recovered from COVID-19.

Only one count was recorded for this clone. This chain connects TRBV27 to TRBJ2-2, with 8 bases identical to TRBD2. Germline trimming cut 8 bases from V and 8 bases from J; bases unmatched to any gene: 13. Germline CDR1 MNHEY, CDR2 SMNVEV (reference sequence). CDR3 size: 15 residues. The CDR3 region is CASSLTGGVPGELFF. CDR3 sequence (DNA): TGTGCCAGCTCTCTCACGGGGGGGGTTCCAGGGGAGCTGTTTTTT.

The rearrangement uses TRBV7-8 and TRBJ1-2; 10 nucleotides line up with TRBD1. There are 14 residues in the CDR3. With V trimmed by 5 bases and J by 8 bases, 8 bases remained unmatched. Per germline, CDR1 SGHVS and CDR2 FQNEAQ. In DNA, the CDR3 is TGTGCCAGCAGCCCTGGAGGGACAGGGGTAGGCTACACCTTC. Translating it yields CASSPGGTGVGYTF. The complete variable domain, with remaining parts taken from reference TRBV7-8 and TRBJ1-2, reads GAGVSQSPRYKVAKRGQDVALRCDPISGHVSLFWYQQALGQGPEFLTYFQNEAQLDKSGLPSDRFFAERPEGSVSTLKIQRTQQEDSAVYLCASSPGGTGVGYTFGSGTRLTVV.

The V and J genes are TRBV6-5 and TRBJ2-2; 7 bases line up with TRBD1. This CDR3 region has 13 residues. Per the germline V gene, CDR1 is MNHEY and CDR2 is SVGAGI. V lost 6 bases to trimming and J lost 6 bases; unmatched junction nucleotides: 4. DNA of the CDR3: TGTGCCAGCAGGACAGGGTCCCCCGGGGAGCTGTTTTTT. Its translation: CASRTGSPGELFF.

The chain uses TRBV5-1 and TRBJ2-4; TRBD1 aligns across 9 bases. Trimming removed 3 bases from V and 7 bases from J; junction bases left unmatched: 5. Germline V CDR1 and CDR2: SGHRS, YFSETQ. This CDR3 is 14 amino acids long. The CDR3 DNA reads as TGCGCCAGCAGCTCCCTCGGGACAGGGAACATTCAGTACTTC. Translation: CASSSLGTGNIQYF.

The chain recombines TRBV5-1 with TRBJ1-2; D may be TRBD1 (5 bases). V lost 4 bases to trimming and J lost 3 bases, with 16 bases between them. Germline V gene data show CDR1 as SGHRS and CDR2 as YFSETQ. This CDR3 has 15 residues. DNA of the CDR3: TGCGCCAGCAGCCCGGGCGGGGGACCTGACTATGGCTACACCTTC. Translation: CASSPGGGPDYGYTF.

The rearrangement joins TRBV9 to TRBJ2-5; D is possibly TRBD1 (7 bases). The CDR3 spans 14 residues. From germline, CDR1 is SGDLS and CDR2 YYNGEE. V dropped 0 bases and J dropped 7 bases, with 13 bases sitting between them. DNA for the CDR3: TGTGCCAGCAGCGTAGGGGACCAGGGGGGGACCCAGTACTTC. This gives the protein CASSVGDQGGTQYF.

The chain employs TRBV6-1 and TRBJ1-5; no definite D call. V lost 3 bases, J lost 6 bases, and 9 bases lay in between. The CDR3 runs 13 residues. Per germline, CDR1 MNHNS and CDR2 SASEGT. The CDR3 DNA reads TGTGCCAGCAGTGATTACAGCGGTCAGCCCCAGCATTTT. Protein: CASSDYSGQPQHF.

The V and J genes are TRBV14 and TRBJ1-6; D gene unclear. This CDR3 has 16 amino acids. Germline CDR1 SGHDN, CDR2 FVKESK. V was cut by 1 base and J by 5 bases, with 12 bases left in between. The CDR3 here is CASSQGGGRNNSPLHF. The CDR3 DNA reads as TGTGCCAGCAGCCAAGGAGGAGGGCGAAATAATTCACCCCTCCACTTT.

This clone was observed a handful of times. The chain carries TRBV19 and TRBJ1-3, with TRBD1 matching 7 bases. Trimming at V came to 3 bases and at J to 2 bases, leaving 13 bases not matched to a gene. This CDR3 region has 18 residues. Per the germline V gene, CDR1 is LNHDA and CDR2 is SQIVND (reference sequence). This chain's CDR3 is CASSIHRDRDKAGNTIYF. The CDR3 DNA reads as TGTGCCAGTAGTATTCATCGAGACAGGGACAAAGCTGGAAACACCATATATTTT.

This clone was seen only a few times. The chain is built from TRBV7-9 and TRBJ2-7; TRBD1 aligns across 9 bases. The germline V gene has CDR1 SEHNR and CDR2 FQNEAQ (reference sequence). The CDR3 totals 14 residues. V dropped 5 bases and J dropped 3; count of bases not matched to a gene: 5. The CDR3 spells CASSRGTGNYEQYF. The CDR3 nucleotides read TGTGCCAGCAGCCGAGGGACAGGGAACTACGAGCAGTACTTC. The whole variable domain, filled in from reference TRBV7-9 and TRBJ2-7, reads DTGVSQNPRHKITKRGQNVTFRCDPISEHNRLYWYRQTLGQGPEFLTYFQNEAQLEKSRLLSDRFSAERPKGSFSTLEIQRTEQGDSAMYLCASSRGTGNYEQYFGPGTRLTVT.

This chain uses TRBV4-2 with TRBJ1-5, with 7 bases identical to TRBD1. V shed 0 bases and J 5 bases; nucleotides not matched to a gene: 10. Germline V gene sequence: CDR1 LGHNA, CDR2 YNFKEQ. This CDR3 contains 17 residues. CDR3 nucleotides: TGTGCCAGCAGCCAAGATCGAAACAGGGGAGGCGATCAGCCCCAGCATTTT. Encoded protein: CASSQDRNRGGDQPQHF.

The V gene is TRBV12-3 or TRBV12-4, the J gene TRBJ1-2; D perhaps matches TRBD1 (5 bases). CDR3 length: 13 residues. V was shortened by 6 bases and J by 4 bases, with 12 bases between the two germline ends. The CDR3 region is CASSPKGSYGYTF. The CDR3 nucleotides are TGTGCCAGCAGCCCAAAGGGGTCCTATGGCTACACCTTC.

The genes are TRBV29-1 and TRBJ1-5, with D unclear. Trimming removed 8 bases from V and 10 bases from J, with 18 bases in between. CDR1 is SQVTM and CDR2 is ANQGSEA in the germline V gene. The CDR3 contains 12 residues. CDR3 coding DNA: TGCAGCCCTAGAGTACGGGAACCCCCCCAGCATTTT. This gives the protein CSPRVREPPQHF.

This rearrangement joins TRBV6-6 to TRBJ2-5, with D possibly matching TRBD2 (5 bases). Germline values: CDR1 MNHNY, CDR2 SVGAGI (reference sequence). This CDR3 is 15 amino acids long. The ends were cut back, 3 bases at V and 5 bases at J, with 16 bases in the middle. CDR3 nucleotide sequence: TGTGCCAGCAGTTATCGGACTCGAAATGGGGAGACCCAGTACTTC. Translating it yields CASSYRTRNGETQYF.

As DNA, the CDR3 is TGTGCCAGCAGCAAAGGGGGATGGACGGGGAGCACAGATACGCAGTATTTT. Amino acid sequence: CASSKGGWTGSTDTQYF. The genes are TRBV21-1 and TRBJ2-3; the D call of TRBD2 is as the table states it, not checked on the DNA. TRBV21-1 represents a pseudogene. CDR3 size: 17 residues.

The rearrangement joins TRBV5-1 to TRBJ2-3; 10 positions agree with TRBD2. Losses at the gene ends were 4 bases for V and 3 bases for J; bases not matched to a gene: 2. The CDR3 sequence is 14 residues long. Germline V lookup: CDR1 SGHRS, CDR2 YFSETQ. This CDR3 is CASSVSGGTDTQYF. The DNA for the CDR3 is TGCGCCAGCAGCGTTAGCGGGGGGACAGATACGCAGTATTTT.

V is TRBV19 and J is TRBJ1-5; 8 bases map to TRBD1. This CDR3 is 13 amino acids long. Germline assignment: CDR1 LNHDA and CDR2 SQIVND (reference sequence). V lost 9 bases and J lost 9; bases outside the gene matches: 10. CDR3: CASLRGPTWPQHF. In DNA, the CDR3 is TGTGCCAGCCTCAGGGGGCCCACGTGGCCCCAGCATTTT. Based on the CDR3 plus reference TRBV19 and TRBJ1-5, the full variable domain is DGGITQSPKYLFRKEGQNVTLSCEQNLNHDAMYWYRQDPGQGLRLIYYSQIVNDFQKGDIAEGYSVSREKKESFPLTVTSAQKNPTAFYLCASLRGPTWPQHFGDGTRLSIL.

This rearrangement joins TRBV6-5 to TRBJ2-3; 10 positions match TRBD2. The CDR3 consists of 15 residues. The germline V gene has CDR1 MNHEY and CDR2 SVGAGI. The CDR3 nucleotides are TGTGCGTCTAACTCACTAGCGGGGAGGGTAGATACGCAGTATTTT. Its protein is CASNSLAGRVDTQYF.

The chain links TRBV9 to TRBJ2-4; perhaps TRBD1 as D (5 bases). Trimming took off 0 bases at V and 8 bases at J, with 15 bases between the two ends. There are 15 residues in the CDR3. Germline CDR1 and CDR2: SGDLS and YYNGEE. CDR3 residues: CASSVGYQGIDIQYF. The CDR3 nucleotides read TGTGCCAGCAGCGTAGGGTACCAGGGTATCGACATTCAGTACTTC. The complete variable domain, with remaining parts taken from reference TRBV9 and TRBJ2-4, reads DSGVTQTPKHLITATGQRVTLRCSPRSGDLSVYWYQQSLDQGLQFLIQYYNGEERAKGNILERFSAQQFPDLHSELNLSSLELGDSALYFCASSVGYQGIDIQYFGAGTRLSVL.

V is TRBV4-1 and J is TRBJ2-5; the D gene is possibly TRBD1 (6 bases). V lost 1 base to trimming and J lost 2 bases, with 8 bases between them. Germline V gene sequence: CDR1 MGHRA, CDR2 YSYEKL. This CDR3 has 14 residues. This CDR3 is CASSQGTVQETQYF. The CDR3 DNA is TGCGCCAGCAGCCAAGGGACAGTTCAAGAGACCCAGTACTTC.

V gene TRBV24-1 combines with J gene TRBJ1-1; 7 bases map to TRBD1. Germline V lookup: CDR1 KGHDR, CDR2 SFDVKD. The junction had 3 bases not matched to a gene; V was cut back by 8 bases and J by 1 base. This CDR3 has 13 amino acids. The CDR3 sequence is CATTRQGNTEAFF. For the CDR3, the DNA is TGTGCCACCACGAGACAGGGGAACACTGAAGCTTTCTTT.

The chain carries TRBV7-3 and TRBJ2-2; D is undetermined. The ends were cut back, 5 bases at V and 1 base at J, with 5 bases in the middle. Germline V gives CDR1 SGHTA, CDR2 FQGTGA. The CDR3 loop spans 13 amino acids. The CDR3 reads CASSNKNTGELFF. In nucleotides, the CDR3 is TGTGCCAGCAGCAACAAGAACACCGGGGAGCTGTTTTTT.